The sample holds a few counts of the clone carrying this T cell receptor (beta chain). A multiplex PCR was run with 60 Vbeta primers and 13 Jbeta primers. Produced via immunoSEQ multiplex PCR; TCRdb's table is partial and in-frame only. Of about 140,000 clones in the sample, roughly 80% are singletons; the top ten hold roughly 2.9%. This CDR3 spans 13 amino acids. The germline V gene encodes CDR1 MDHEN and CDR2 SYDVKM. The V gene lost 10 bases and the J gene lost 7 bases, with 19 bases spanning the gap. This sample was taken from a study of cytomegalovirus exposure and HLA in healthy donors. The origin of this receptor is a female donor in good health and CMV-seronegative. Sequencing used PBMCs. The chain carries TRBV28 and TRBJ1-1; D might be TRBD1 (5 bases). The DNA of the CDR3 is TGTGCCACCCTCGGGACTATCCCCTATGAAGCTTTCTTT. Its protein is CATLGTIPYEAFF.